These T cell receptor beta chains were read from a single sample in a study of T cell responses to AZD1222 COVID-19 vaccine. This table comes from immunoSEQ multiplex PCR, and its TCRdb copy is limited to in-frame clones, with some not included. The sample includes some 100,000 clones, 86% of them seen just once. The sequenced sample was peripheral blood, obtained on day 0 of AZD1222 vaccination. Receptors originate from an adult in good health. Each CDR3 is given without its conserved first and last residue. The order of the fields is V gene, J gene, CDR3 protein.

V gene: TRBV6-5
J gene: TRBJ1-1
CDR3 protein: ASRFMNTEAF

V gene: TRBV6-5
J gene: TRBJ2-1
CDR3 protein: ASTRREDEQF

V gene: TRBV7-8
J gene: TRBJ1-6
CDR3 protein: ASSSTGTTGWNSPLH

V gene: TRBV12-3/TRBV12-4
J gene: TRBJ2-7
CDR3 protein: ASTRGRGWEQY

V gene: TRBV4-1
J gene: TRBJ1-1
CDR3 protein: ASSPTGLMNTEAF

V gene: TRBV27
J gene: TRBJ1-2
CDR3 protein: ASSPRMSDGYT

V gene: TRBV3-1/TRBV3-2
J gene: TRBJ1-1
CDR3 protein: ARFSYRGLNTEAF

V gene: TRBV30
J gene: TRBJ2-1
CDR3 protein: AWSVLGGSSYEQF

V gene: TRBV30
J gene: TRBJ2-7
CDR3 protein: AWSTGNPYEQY

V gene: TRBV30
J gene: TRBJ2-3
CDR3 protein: AWRSADTQY

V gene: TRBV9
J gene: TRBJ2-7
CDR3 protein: ASSAGQGLRLQY